The clone carrying this T cell receptor beta chain has just a few counts. Its antigen is still unknown. The data originate from a study of T cells in Graves' hyperthyroidism and ophthalmopathy. Not enrolled were patients with uncontrolled infection, other autoimmune disease, pregnancy or lactation. General observations from the study: Most thyroid clonotypes that were expanded above 0.001 also turned up in blood.

RNA transcripts yielded amplified TCR beta CDR3 regions. A set of HTBI primers served as the primers for a first-round RT-PCR of the TCR CDR3. TCRdb fed the multiplex PCR reads into MiXCR, producing one record per CDR3 protein. This sample has roughly 840,000 distinct CDR3 sequences, with over 35% found just once. This TCR derives from a young man with Graves' hyperthyroidism. Sequences were obtained from blood.

The DNA for the CDR3 is TGTGCCAGCAGTGAAGCCTGGGACATTAAAGCTTTCTTT. It encodes CASSEAWDIKAFF. The chain has TRBV6-6 and TRBJ1-1; tentatively, D is TRBD1 (6 bases). Looked up from germline, CDR1 is MNHNY and CDR2 is SVGAGI (reference sequence). The CDR3 length is 13 residues. The ends were cut back, 5 bases at V and 9 bases at J, with 16 bases in the middle.